This entry concerns a single T cell receptor (beta chain). Its antigen remains unknown. The ends were cut back, 4 bases at V and 7 bases at J, with 4 bases in the middle. Germline CDR1 reads SNHLY; CDR2 reads FYNNEI. CDR3 length equals 10 residues. Study-level results: The larger-cohort validation was restricted to a single TCR beta V-J rearrangement rather than whole repertoires.

The memory fraction was CD4+CD45RO+CD25- cells. TCRdb redid the calling of the 5' RACE reads with MiXCR, one entry per CDR3 protein. The table shows about 41,000 distinct CDR3 sequences, with 29% occurring only once. The V gene is TRBV2, the J gene TRBJ1-1; unclear D gene. Sequencing used memory CD4+ T cells sorted from a lymph node. Described subset: memory CD4+ T cells, CD4+CD45RO+CD25-. The TCR sequence derives from a female donor with breast cancer. The CDR3 sequence is CASSGYEAFF. DNA for the CDR3: TGTGCCAGCAGTGGTTATGAAGCTTTCTTT.